The 27 T cell receptor beta chains listed next were all sequenced from one sample in a study of regulatory T cells in long-lasting Graves disease. Construction of the TCR beta libraries employed iRepertoire HTBI primers in conjunction with Arm-PCR of CDR3 regions. MiXCR, applied by TCRdb to the multiplex PCR reads, yields one record per CDR3 protein. The sample lists around 460,000 distinct CDR3 sequences, about a fifth seen once, with over 6% in the top ten. The time point is: persistent/refractory GD, antithyroid drugs over 5 years with positive TRAb. RNA from PBMCs was the source of the TCR library. Sequenced material: peripheral blood mononuclear cells (PBMCs), taken when the disease was refractory, from a patient treated with antithyroid drugs. These receptors were collected from a female donor with Graves disease.

This clonotype occurred a few times. This sequence joins TRBV28 and TRBJ2-3; maybe TRBD2 (6 bases). The V and J ends lost 6 bases and 3 bases respectively, with 16 bases between them. From germline, CDR1 is MDHEN and CDR2 SYDVKM. The length of the CDR3 is 15 residues. The CDR3 region is CASRDPGTGTDTQYF. As DNA, the CDR3 is TGTGCCAGCAGGGATCCCGGGACTGGAACAGATACGCAGTATTTT.

This clonotype turned up a few times. This rearrangement joins TRBV6-2 or TRBV6-3 to TRBJ1-6, with D unresolved. Germline CDR1 and CDR2: MNHEY and SVGEGT. The CDR3 covers 15 residues. The V end was cut by 7 bases, the J end by 9 bases, with 19 bases between. The CDR3 region is CASMAGSSRSSPLHF. The CDR3 DNA follows: TGTGCCAGCATGGCCGGGTCGTCAAGGTCTTCACCCCTCCACTTT.

This clonotype was seen only once. J is TRBJ2-5 and V is TRBV4-1; a weak D match, TRBD1 (6 bases). Trimming pared 1 base from V and 1 base from J, leaving 13 bases between. CDR3 length: 16 amino acids. Germline V lookup: CDR1 MGHRA, CDR2 YSYEKL. The CDR3 nucleotides are TGCGCCAGCAGCCAAGGCGGACAGTCTGGCCAAGAGACCCAGTACTTC. Encoded protein: CASSQGGQSGQETQYF.

The rearrangement uses TRBV4-1 and TRBJ2-7; TRBD1 matches 10 bases. This CDR3 spans 15 amino acids. The germline gives CDR1 MGHRA, CDR2 YSYEKL. V was pared by 3 bases and J by 4 bases, with 6 bases of the junction left unmatched. The CDR3 protein is CASSHLGQGRYEQYF. CDR3 coding DNA: TGCGCCAGCAGCCATCTGGGACAGGGGAGATACGAGCAGTACTTC.

The V call is TRBV12-3 or TRBV12-4, the J call TRBJ2-5, with D tentatively TRBD1 (6 bases). The CDR3 sequence is 13 residues long. With 6 bases removed from V and 3 bases from J, the gap between germline ends came to 11 bases. DNA for the CDR3: TGTGCCAGCAGGCCACAGGGAAAAGAGACCCAGTACTTC. As protein: CASRPQGKETQYF.

This clonotype was counted between two and nine times. Written as DNA, the CDR3 is TGTGCCAGCAGTCCCCTAGCCGGGGACAGCAATCAGCCCCAGCATTTT. It codes for CASSPLAGDSNQPQHF. The gene calls are TRBV28 and TRBJ1-5, with a possible D match to TRBD1 (5 bases). Germline V CDR1 and CDR2: MDHEN, SYDVKM. This CDR3 spans 16 amino acids. Between the trimmed V and J ends, which lost 5 bases and 1 base, there was a span of 15 bases.

The chain carries TRBV27 and TRBJ2-1, with D perhaps matching TRBD1 (5 bases). Germline V gene sequence: CDR1 MNHEY, CDR2 SMNVEV (reference sequence). The CDR3 runs to 14 residues. The V end was cut by 3 bases, the J end by 5 bases, with 11 bases between. Written as DNA, the CDR3 is TGTGCCAGCAGTTTCTCCGTAGGGGACAATGAGCAGTTCTTC. It translates to CASSFSVGDNEQFF.

This clonotype has just a few counts. The chain employs TRBV7-9 and TRBJ2-3; no clear D gene. Per the germline V gene, CDR1 is SEHNR and CDR2 is FQNEAQ (reference sequence). Trimming took off 5 bases at V and 8 bases at J, with 20 bases between the two ends. CDR3 length equals 15 residues. In DNA, the CDR3 is TGTGCCAGCAGCGGCCAGAGTAGAGGTCAGAGTACGCAGTATTTT. It codes for CASSGQSRGQSTQYF. The full variable domain, with the rest looked up from reference TRBV7-9 and TRBJ2-3, is DTGVSQNPRHKITKRGQNVTFRCDPISEHNRLYWYRQTLGQGPEFLTYFQNEAQLEKSRLLSDRFSAERPKGSFSTLEIQRTEQGDSAMYLCASSGQSRGQSTQYFGPGTRLTVL.

This clonotype was seen more than once but under ten times. This chain joins TRBV28 and TRBJ1-6; D remains unclear. Per the germline V gene, CDR1 is MDHEN and CDR2 is SYDVKM. The V end lost 3 bases, the J end lost 5 bases, and 14 bases lay between the germline ends. The CDR3 has 16 residues. This chain's CDR3 is CASSLNVGAHNSPLHF. The CDR3 DNA reads TGTGCCAGCAGTTTGAACGTAGGAGCCCATAATTCACCCCTCCACTTT.

CDR3 region: CASSRFSGTGGRRKLFF. The CDR3 DNA sequence: TGCGCCAGCAGCCGATTCTCCGGGACAGGGGGCCGGAGAAAACTGTTTTTT. The V and J genes are TRBV4-1 and TRBJ1-4; 12 bases match TRBD1. V lost 4 bases and J lost 10; bases outside the gene matches: 13. This CDR3 has 17 residues. Germline V lookup: CDR1 MGHRA, CDR2 YSYEKL.

V is TRBV12-3 or TRBV12-4 and J is TRBJ2-3; the D is unclear. The CDR3 consists of 12 residues. V gave up 1 base and J gave up 14 bases, with 13 bases separating them. The DNA of the CDR3 is TGTGCCAGCAGTTTAGTCGGGCTAGAACGGTATTTT. It translates to CASSLVGLERYF.

This chain joins TRBV28 and TRBJ2-3, with 8 positions matching TRBD2. V lost 7 bases to trimming and J lost 0 bases; unmatched junction nucleotides: 6. Germline V lookup: CDR1 MDHEN, CDR2 SYDVKM. This CDR3 spans 15 amino acids. This chain's CDR3 is CASNPGGASTDTQYF. The CDR3 coding sequence is TGTGCCAGCAATCCGGGGGGGGCCAGCACAGATACGCAGTATTTT.

This clonotype was counted only a few times. The chain recombines TRBV20-1 with TRBJ2-4, with a possible D match to TRBD2 (6 bases). The CDR3 is made up of 13 amino acids. Germline V gene lookup returns CDR1 DFQATT and CDR2 SNEGSKA (reference sequence). V lost 7 bases, J lost 7 bases, and 17 bases lay in between. The CDR3 here is CSGRDRVSNIQYF. CDR3 nucleotides: TGCAGTGGGAGGGACCGGGTGTCGAACATTCAGTACTTC.

This clonotype was seen ten or more times. This chain links TRBV12-3 or TRBV12-4 with TRBJ1-6; TRBD1 aligns across 9 bases. V lost 6 bases to trimming and J lost 10 bases; unmatched junction nucleotides: 4. This CDR3 is 13 amino acids long. The CDR3 region is CASRDRGFSPLHF. The CDR3 DNA reads TGTGCCAGCAGGGACAGGGGTTTCTCACCCCTCCACTTT.

This clonotype has a count of ten or more. V is TRBV6-1 and J is TRBJ1-1; D might be TRBD1 (5 bases). The germline V gene has CDR1 MNHNS and CDR2 SASEGT. V was trimmed by 11 bases and J by 1 base, leaving 8 bases between them. The CDR3 totals 11 residues. The CDR3: CASGGNTEAFF. CDR3 nucleotides: TGTGCCTCGGGGGGGAACACTGAAGCTTTCTTT.

This clonotype was counted between two and nine times. The genes are TRBV7-2 and TRBJ2-7; 12 nucleotides agree with TRBD2. Germline V lookup: CDR1 SGHTA, CDR2 FQGNSA. CDR3 length: 19 amino acids. The V gene end was trimmed by 1 base and the J gene end by 0 bases; junction bases not matched to a gene: 10. CDR3 loop: CASSLVSGTSGRSSYEQYF. The CDR3 DNA reads TGTGCCAGCAGCTTAGTTTCCGGGACTAGCGGGCGAAGCTCCTACGAGCAGTACTTC. Using reference TRBV7-2 and TRBJ2-7 for the parts outside the CDR3, the full variable domain is GAGVSQSPSNKVTEKGKDVELRCDPISGHTALYWYRQSLGQGLEFLIYFQGNSAPDKSGLPSDRFSAERTGGSVSTLTIQRTQQEDSAVYLCASSLVSGTSGRSSYEQYFGPGTRLTVT.

This clonotype was seen at least ten times. The chain is built from TRBV11-2 and TRBJ2-5; TRBD1 matches at 7 bases. J was trimmed by 2 bases and V by 5 bases; bases with no gene match: 17. Germline assignment: CDR1 SGHAT and CDR2 FQNNGV. The CDR3 is 18 amino acids. In DNA form, the CDR3 reads TGTGCCAGCAGCCTTAGGGACGGTTTGGACAGGCTACAAGAGACCCAGTACTTC. This sequence encodes CASSLRDGLDRLQETQYF. Based on the CDR3 plus reference TRBV11-2 and TRBJ2-5, the full variable domain is EAGVAQSPRYKIIEKRQSVAFWCNPISGHATLYWYQQILGQGPKLLIQFQNNGVVDDSQLPKDRFSAERLKGVDSTLKIQPAKLEDSAVYLCASSLRDGLDRLQETQYFGPGTRLLVL.

This clonotype has just a few counts. The chain employs TRBV7-9 and TRBJ1-6; D uncertain. The V gene lost 2 bases and the J gene lost 10 bases, with 15 bases spanning the gap. The V gene's germline CDR1 is SEHNR and CDR2 FQNEAQ (reference sequence). The CDR3 loop spans 15 amino acids. The chain's CDR3 is CASSLSGGGGSPLHF. The CDR3, as DNA: TGTGCCAGCAGCTTATCGGGAGGAGGTGGGTCACCCCTCCACTTT.

This clonotype was recorded many times. CDR3 bases: TGCAGTGCCATTAGCGGGGCGGGGGGCCAAGAGACCCAGTACTTC. This sequence encodes CSAISGAGGQETQYF. The rearrangement joins TRBV20-1 to TRBJ2-5; 8 bases map to TRBD2. The CDR3 length is 15 residues. Germline CDR1 is DFQATT and CDR2 is SNEGSKA (reference sequence). Losses at the gene ends were 6 bases for V and 1 base for J; bases not matched to a gene: 10.

As regards this clonotype: Since a much larger clone is just one base distant, this may be a read error. Because it lacks the conserved phenylalanine or tryptophan at the end, this CDR3 is likely a read error. The chain couples TRBV28 to TRBJ1-2; 9 bases line up with TRBD1. V was pared by 6 bases and J by 8 bases, with 13 bases of the junction left unmatched. In germline, CDR1 is MDHEN, CDR2 SYDVKM. The CDR3 is 15 residues long. The CDR3, as DNA: TGTGCCAGCAGACTCGCCGGGACAGGGATAGGAGGCTACACCCTC. This codes for CASRLAGTGIGGYTL.

Worth noting for this clonotype: This may be a read error: a much more frequent sequence differs by one nucleotide. Given the absence of the conserved phenylalanine or tryptophan at the CDR3 end, a read error is likely. The chain carries TRBV5-5 and TRBJ1-5; tentatively, D is TRBD1 (6 bases). Trimming pared 1 base from V and 4 bases from J, leaving 12 bases between. The CDR3 spans 15 residues. CDR1 and CDR2 (germline): SGHKS, YYEKEE (reference sequence). The CDR3 DNA sequence: TGTGCCAGCAGCTTGAGGGGGGTATGGAATCAGCCCCAGCATTCT. Its translation is CASSLRGVWNQPQHS.

The V and J genes are TRBV19 and TRBJ2-7, with 7 bases identical to TRBD1. V lost 3 bases, J lost 4 bases, and 9 bases stayed unmatched. Germline assignment: CDR1 LNHDA and CDR2 SQIVND (reference sequence). The CDR3 contains 15 residues. CDR3 sequence: CASSISNRGWYEQYF. The CDR3 nucleotides are TGTGCCAGTAGTATTAGCAACAGGGGATGGTACGAGCAGTACTTC. Full variable domain (remainder filled in from reference TRBV19 and TRBJ2-7): DGGITQSPKYLFRKEGQNVTLSCEQNLNHDAMYWYRQDPGQGLRLIYYSQIVNDFQKGDIAEGYSVSREKKESFPLTVTSAQKNPTAFYLCASSISNRGWYEQYFGPGTRLTVT.

This clonotype was seen ten or more times. This rearrangement joins TRBV28 to TRBJ1-2; D is unclear. Germline CDR1 and CDR2: MDHEN and SYDVKM. CDR3 size: 13 residues. V lost 9 bases and J lost 3, with 14 bases in between. The CDR3 loop is CASRKETDYGYTF. The CDR3 DNA follows: TGTGCCAGTCGGAAAGAGACGGACTATGGCTACACCTTC.

The gene calls are TRBV10-3 and TRBJ2-5; a weak D match, TRBD2 (5 bases). V lost 4 bases, J lost 2 bases, and 14 bases lay in between. The CDR3 runs to 15 residues. Germline CDR1 is ENHRY and CDR2 is SYGVKD. CDR3 sequence: CAISARGSLQETQYF. CDR3 DNA sequence: TGTGCCATCAGTGCCCGGGGTAGTCTTCAAGAGACCCAGTACTTC.

In its sample, this clonotype was seen many times. This chain uses TRBV15 with TRBJ2-7, with D possibly being TRBD2 (6 bases). Trimming shortened V by 4 bases and J by 0 bases, and 16 bases separated the two germline ends. Germline values: CDR1 LNHNV, CDR2 YYDKDF (reference sequence). The CDR3 is 16 amino acids. The CDR3 region is CATSNPRDKSSYEQYF. The CDR3 bases are TGTGCCACCAGCAACCCGCGGGATAAGAGCTCCTACGAGCAGTACTTC.

This rearrangement joins TRBV7-8 to TRBJ2-5; the D gene is possibly TRBD2 (6 bases). This CDR3 is built from 14 residues. V lost 4 bases to trimming and J lost 2 bases, with 11 bases between them. Germline CDR1 and CDR2: SGHVS and FQNEAQ. The CDR3 nucleotides are TGTGCCAGCAGCTACCTACGGGGGCAAGAGACCCAGTACTTC. Its protein product is CASSYLRGQETQYF.

The chain joins TRBV19 to TRBJ1-2; no reliable D call. Germline values: CDR1 LNHDA, CDR2 SQIVND (reference sequence). The V and J ends lost 0 bases and 4 bases respectively, with 15 bases between them. The CDR3 spans 16 residues. DNA of the CDR3: TGTGCCAGTAGTATAGATGGAAAAGGCAGACTCTATGGCTACACCTTC. It translates to CASSIDGKGRLYGYTF.